This T cell receptor (beta chain) was sequenced for a study of blood T cell repertoires in COVID-19. Study information: The United States, Italy and Spain were the sources of the acute and convalescent COVID-19 samples. T cells, B-cell-depleted T cells, or PBMCs supplied cDNA or gDNA.

In the original analysis: Amplification of reference gene primers was used by the study to estimate nucleated cell counts. Repertoires were generated with immunoSEQ multiplex PCR, while TCRdb's copy carries only in-frame clones and drops some. V, J and clone size reflect that table, while D and trimming were determined from the DNA. The sample lists 5,000 to 6,000 clones; roughly nine tenths were seen once. V was pared by 5 bases and J by 8 bases, with 6 bases of the junction left unmatched. The CDR3 extends over 14 amino acids. Per germline, CDR1 SEHNR and CDR2 FQNEAQ (reference sequence). The TCR comes from a human donor in a cohort sampled during active COVID-19. The chain links TRBV7-9 to TRBJ1-4, with 9 bases that match TRBD1. The specimen was peripheral blood. CDR3 residues: CASSLGQGKEKLFF. Here the CDR3 DNA reads TGTGCCAGCAGCCTGGGACAGGGAAAAGAAAAACTGTTTTTT.